This T cell receptor beta chain was recovered during a study of blood T cell repertoires in COVID-19. Turning to the study itself: The analysed material was cDNA or gDNA that came from T cells, B-cell-depleted T cells, or PBMCs.

The V and J ends lost 1 base and 6 bases respectively, with 9 bases between them. Germline CDR1 reads MDHEN; CDR2 reads SYDVKM. The CDR3 contains 13 residues. Clones were read by immunoSEQ multiplex PCR, and TCRdb kept only the in-frame ones, dropping some. The sample records about 480,000 clones, roughly 89% being singletons. The chain employs TRBV28 and TRBJ1-1, with D hard to call. This TCR was recovered from a woman in her 30s with acute or convalescent COVID-19. The specimen sequenced was peripheral blood. CDR3 protein: CASSLSGWAEAFF. The CDR3 DNA follows: TGTGCCAGCAGTTTATCCGGGTGGGCTGAAGCTTTCTTT. Variable domain in full (rest from reference TRBV28 and TRBJ1-1): DVKVTQSSRYLVKRTGEKVFLECVQDMDHENMFWYRQDPGLGLRLIYFSYDVKMKEKGDIPEGYSVSREKKERFSLILESASTNQTSMYLCASSLSGWAEAFFGQGTRLTVV.